The 8 T cell receptor beta chains listed next were all sequenced from one sample in a study of T cell responses to AZD1222 COVID-19 vaccine. Using immunoSEQ multiplex PCR, the repertoire was profiled, and TCRdb retains in-frame clones only, with some absent. The data hold roughly 43,000 clones, with roughly 75% observed a single time. Sample: peripheral blood, taken 28 days after the second dose of the MenACWY control vaccine. Receptor source: an adult who received the MenACWY meningococcal vaccine as a control.

The chain has TRBV5-1 and TRBJ1-2; D might be TRBD1 (5 bases). V was shortened by 6 bases and J by 2 bases, with 14 bases between the two germline ends. This CDR3 region has 14 residues. CDR1 SGHRS and CDR2 YFSETQ come from the germline V gene. The CDR3 region has the DNA TGCGCCAGCACCTTCGGGGACGACAACTATGGCTACACCTTC. As protein: CASTFGDDNYGYTF.

The chain is built from TRBV2 and TRBJ2-1; the D is unclear. Germline loops: CDR1 SNHLY, CDR2 FYNNEI. The CDR3 is made up of 15 amino acids. Trimming took 8 bases from V and 0 from J, leaving 14 bases between them. The CDR3 here is CASEYLRSSYNEQFF. The CDR3, as DNA: TGTGCCAGCGAATACCTGCGCAGCTCCTACAATGAGCAGTTCTTC.

V and J are TRBV7-2 and TRBJ1-4; D unclear. Germline-derived CDR1 and CDR2 are SGHTA and FQGNSA. The CDR3 has 15 amino acids. V lost 4 bases and J lost 8, with 17 bases in between. The CDR3 DNA sequence: TGTGCCAGCAGCTCAACAAGGACTCGGAGAGAAAAACTGTTTTTT. It codes for CASSSTRTRREKLFF.

This rearrangement joins TRBV4-1 to TRBJ2-3; D may be TRBD2 (5 bases). This CDR3 has 15 residues. V was clipped by 8 bases and J by 1 base, with 16 bases between them. Germline-derived CDR1 and CDR2 are MGHRA and YSYEKL. The CDR3 here is CASSNAPAGTDTQYF. The CDR3 DNA reads as TGCGCCAGCTCGAACGCCCCAGCGGGCACAGATACGCAGTATTTT.

V is TRBV5-4 and J is TRBJ1-2; possible D gene TRBD1, 5 bases. The CDR3 has 15 residues. Trimming took off 3 bases at V and 5 bases at J, with 17 bases between the two ends. CDR1 SGHNT and CDR2 YYREEE come from the germline V gene (reference sequence). The CDR3 nucleotides read TGTGCCAGCAGCTCCCAGGGAGAAAGGGTTTATGGCTACACCTTC. Encoded protein: CASSSQGERVYGYTF.

The chain carries TRBV29-1 and TRBJ2-4, with D possibly being TRBD2 (6 bases). The CDR3 is made up of 13 amino acids. CDR1 and CDR2 (germline): SQVTM, ANQGSEA. Trimming took off 1 base at V and 7 bases at J, with 11 bases between the two ends. In DNA, the CDR3 is TGCAGCGTTGAAGGGGGAGGCGTGAACATTCAGTACTTC. This translates into CSVEGGGVNIQYF.

This clone was seen more than once but under ten times. The chain carries TRBV4-1 and TRBJ1-3, with a tentative D call TRBD1 (6 bases). This CDR3 is 14 amino acids long. V lost 4 bases and J 2 bases, leaving 9 bases between the germline ends. Germline values: CDR1 MGHRA, CDR2 YSYEKL. As DNA, the CDR3 is TGCGCCAGCAGCCCCTGGACAGCTGGAAACACCATATATTTT. It translates to CASSPWTAGNTIYF.

CDR3 DNA: TGCGCCAGCACGGGACAGGGAGGAGAGCAGTTCTTC. This codes for CASTGQGGEQFF. The chain uses TRBV5-1 and TRBJ2-1; 9 bases are a match to TRBD1. The V and J ends lost 6 bases and 10 bases, in that order; junction bases with no gene match: 5. Looked up from germline, CDR1 is SGHRS and CDR2 is YFSETQ. The CDR3 covers 12 residues.